Following are 7 T cell receptor beta chains from one sample sequenced in a study of lymphopenia after photon versus proton radiotherapy. The method was immunoSEQ multiplex PCR; TCRdb's version includes in-frame clones alone and lacks a portion of them. The table shows 35,000 to 45,000 clones, with about 85% occurring only once. Specimen: peripheral blood, collected from a patient treated with proton-based radiotherapy. The source of these receptors is a woman between 65 and 79 years old with pancreatic cancer.

With respect to this clone: Different DNA sequences within this sample yield the same CDR3. The rearrangement joins TRBV20-1 to TRBJ2-7, with 7 bases fitting TRBD1. CDR1 DFQATT and CDR2 SNEGSKA come from the germline V gene (reference sequence). The CDR3 runs 11 residues. Unmatched junction bases numbered 0, after V lost 3 bases and J lost 4 bases. This CDR3 is CSARTGYEQYF. Here the CDR3 DNA reads TGCAGTGCTAGGACAGGGTACGAGCAGTACTTC.

This chain uses TRBV7-9 with TRBJ2-5; the D gene is possibly TRBD1 (6 bases). V lost 5 bases and J lost 1, with 11 bases in between. The CDR3 spans 14 residues. CDR1 SEHNR and CDR2 FQNEAQ come from the germline V gene (reference sequence). CDR3 nucleotides: TGTGCCAGCAGCACGGACAGCACCCAAGAGACCCAGTACTTC. It translates to CASSTDSTQETQYF.

The gene calls are TRBV6-6 and TRBJ2-7; 10 bases match TRBD1. The CDR3 consists of 14 residues. Germline CDR1 and CDR2: MNHNY and SVGAGI (reference sequence). V shed 2 bases, J shed 4 bases, and the junction held 2 bases outside the gene matches. The CDR3 sequence is CASSYGTGVYEQYF. The CDR3 DNA reads as TGTGCCAGCAGTTACGGGACAGGGGTTTACGAGCAGTACTTC.

Note on this clone: Other DNA variants within this sample encode the same CDR3. The chain joins TRBV28 to TRBJ1-1; tentatively, D is TRBD1 (5 bases). V gave up 1 base and J gave up 6 bases, with 6 bases separating them. The CDR3 runs 12 residues. Germline V gene lookup returns CDR1 MDHEN and CDR2 SYDVKM. The CDR3 here is CASSLSRAEAFF. The CDR3 nucleotides are TGTGCCAGCAGTTTATCCAGGGCTGAAGCTTTCTTT.

The rearrangement links TRBV11-3 to TRBJ2-4, with 7 bases lining up with TRBD1. In germline, CDR1 is SGHNT, CDR2 YENEEA. The CDR3 runs 19 residues. J gave up 0 bases and V 5 bases, and 16 bases lay outside the gene matches. The CDR3, as DNA: TGTGCCAGCAGCACAAGGGACAGCGAGTTGATCCTAGCCAAAAACATTCAGTACTTC. Translated: CASSTRDSELILAKNIQYF.

The count of this clone is one. The chain joins TRBV2 to TRBJ1-4; 7 nucleotides line up with TRBD1. Germline lookup yields CDR1 SNHLY and CDR2 FYNNEI. The CDR3 runs to 15 residues. J lost 0 bases, V lost 5 bases, and 3 bases had no gene match. CDR3 region: CASSRDSSTNEKLFF. As DNA, the CDR3 is TGTGCCAGCAGTCGGGACAGCTCAACTAATGAAAAACTGTTTTTT. Complete variable domain (other parts from reference TRBV2 and TRBJ1-4): EPEVTQTPSHQVTQMGQEVILRCVPISNHLYFYWYRQILGQKVEFLVSFYNNEISEKSEIFDDQFSVERPDGSNFTLKIRSTKLEDSAMYFCASSRDSSTNEKLFFGSGTQLSVL.

This clone was detected once. The V call is TRBV7-2, the J call TRBJ2-1; D is unresolved. The CDR3 has 15 amino acids. Trimming pared 2 bases from V and 7 bases from J, leaving 15 bases between. Germline V CDR1 and CDR2: SGHTA, FQGNSA. CDR3 DNA sequence: TGTGCCAGCAGCTTATACACAGTCAGTTCAAATGAGCAGTTCTTC. It is translated as CASSLYTVSSNEQFF.